These T cell receptor beta chains were read from a single sample in a study of identifying expanded T cells in peripheral blood. Sequenced by immunoSEQ multiplex PCR; TCRdb stores in-frame clones only, minus some. The data show 90,000 to 100,000 clones, with approximately 91% seen just once and 3.5% to 4.5% held by the top ten. Sequencing was carried out using blood. Source of these receptors: a person aged 18 to 75 in good health. Each CDR3 is given with its conserved first and last residue. D genes are given only for firm matches. Expanded clones get a size class; other rows say once, few or many, or leave the size out.

TRBV7-2	TRBD2	13	TRBJ2-1	NA	CASSVAGGRQQFF	TGTGCCAGCAGCGTCGCGGGGGGGCGTCAGCAGTTCTTC
TRBV10-3	TRBD2	16	TRBJ2-3	NA	CAISSVAGGPADTQYF	TGTGCCATCAGTTCAGTGGCGGGAGGGCCAGCAGATACGCAGTATTTT
TRBV6-1	NA	16	TRBJ2-3	NA	CASSASGIRVTDTQYF	TGTGCCAGCAGTGCCTCAGGCATTCGGGTTACAGATACGCAGTATTTT
TRBV19	TRBD2	15	TRBJ2-1	once	CASSMGGGAANEQFF	TGTGCCAGTAGTATGGGGGGAGGGGCGGCGAATGAGCAGTTCTTC
TRBV5-4	NA	16	TRBJ1-4	NA	CASSPGRSSTNEKLFF	TGTGCCAGCAGCCCCGGTAGAAGCTCAACTAATGAAAAACTGTTTTTT
TRBV19	NA	15	TRBJ2-7	NA	CASSIGGRRSYEQYF	TGTGCCAGTAGTATAGGAGGCAGAAGGTCCTACGAGCAGTACTTC
TRBV5-1	TRBD1	15	TRBJ1-5	NA	CASSLAPGQDQPQHF	TGCGCCAGCAGCTTGGCCCCTGGACAGGATCAGCCCCAGCATTTT
TRBV4-1	TRBD2	18	TRBJ2-1	NA	CASSQDLAGVYSYNEQFF	TGCGCCAGCAGCCAAGACCTAGCGGGGGTTTACTCCTACAATGAGCAGTTCTTC
TRBV7-9	NA	14	TRBJ1-4	NA	CASSPFMARGKLFF	TGTGCCAGCAGCCCATTCATGGCCCGGGGAAAACTGTTTTTT
TRBV6-1	NA	14	TRBJ2-3	NA	CASRYGRIGDTQYF	TGTGCCAGCAGATACGGGCGGATAGGGGATACGCAGTATTTT
TRBV4-3	TRBD2	16	TRBJ2-7	NA	CASSQDLASGSAEQYF	TGCGCCAGCAGCCAAGACTTGGCTAGCGGGAGTGCCGAGCAGTACTTC
TRBV11-2	NA	16	TRBJ1-2	once	CASSLHGTKANYGYTF	TGTGCCAGCAGCCTTCACGGGACCAAAGCTAACTATGGCTACACCTTC
TRBV6-1	TRBD1	13	TRBJ1-5	NA	CASGQGVNQPQHF	TGTGCCAGCGGGCAGGGGGTGAATCAGCCCCAGCATTTT
TRBV28	TRBD1	17	TRBJ1-5	NA	CASSLLTGANSNQPQHF	TGTGCCAGCAGTTTACTTACAGGGGCAAATAGCAATCAGCCCCAGCATTTT
TRBV6-4	TRBD2	15	TRBJ2-3	few	CASSSSSGGTDTQYF	TGTGCCAGCAGTTCGTCAAGCGGGGGAACAGATACGCAGTATTTT
TRBV4-3	TRBD1	19	TRBJ1-2	NA	CASSQDLTAQGQEGYGYTF	TGCGCCAGCAGCCAAGATCTTACAGCTCAAGGACAGGAAGGGTATGGCTACACCTTC
TRBV6-5	TRBD1	16	TRBJ2-3	NA	CASSYDRAGGSDTQYF	TGTGCCAGCAGTTACGATCGGGCAGGGGGCTCAGATACGCAGTATTTT
TRBV28	NA	14	TRBJ2-5	NA	CASSPRTYQETQYF	TGTGCCAGCAGTCCCCGGACCTACCAAGAGACCCAGTACTTC